These 27 T cell receptor beta chains share one sample of origin, sequenced in a study of blood T cell repertoires in COVID-19 (dated by TCRdb to about 2020). Receptors were amplified or captured by the immunoSEQ multiplex PCR assay. Held by TCRdb, this immuneACCESS table contains in-frame sequences only and omits some clones. Under half of the omission traces to an unresolved V gene where checked; the cause of the rest is unknown. The sample table holds 280,000 or so clones, of which around 89% were seen once. Of the sample, 12% falls within the top ten clones. Sample: peripheral blood. These receptors were obtained from a woman between 55 and 75 years old with acute or convalescent COVID-19.

The CDR3 region is CASSKAGAVFNQPQHF. The CDR3 DNA reads as TGTGCCAGCAGCAAAGCGGGGGCCGTATTCAATCAGCCCCAGCATTTT. The chain joins TRBV27 to TRBJ1-5; a weak D match, TRBD1 (6 bases). Trimming left V 6 bases short and J 3 bases short, with 18 bases between. There are 16 residues in the CDR3. CDR1 and CDR2 (germline): MNHEY, SMNVEV (reference sequence).

The rearrangement joins TRBV13 to TRBJ2-5; D uncertain. The CDR3 spans 13 residues. Deletions cut 1 base from V and 2 bases from J, with 5 bases between. The V gene's germline CDR1 is PRHDT and CDR2 FYEKMQ (reference sequence). CDR3 in DNA: TGTGCCAGCAGCTTAGAGGAGCAAGAGACCCAGTACTTC. It codes for CASSLEEQETQYF.

This clone is a singleton in its sample. V gene TRBV19 combines with J gene TRBJ2-5; D ambiguous. This CDR3 has 13 amino acids. Trimming took 5 bases from V and 4 from J, leaving 11 bases between them. Germline V gene lookup returns CDR1 LNHDA and CDR2 SQIVND (reference sequence). CDR3 sequence (DNA): TGTGCCAGTAGTTTAAGGTCGGGAGAGACCCAGTACTTC. Translation: CASSLRSGETQYF.

The chain uses TRBV5-1 and TRBJ2-1, with 10 bases aligning to TRBD2. Trimming at V came to 1 base and at J to 6 bases, leaving 10 bases not matched to a gene. CDR1 is SGHRS, CDR2 YFSETQ, per germline. There are 17 residues in the CDR3. In nucleotides, the CDR3 is TGCGCCAGCAGCTTGCTTCATAGCGGGGGGTCCCCCAATGAGCAGTTCTTC. It codes for CASSLLHSGGSPNEQFF.

This chain links TRBV27 with TRBJ2-7, with 9 bases aligning to TRBD2. Germline values: CDR1 MNHEY, CDR2 SMNVEV (reference sequence). V shed 3 bases, J shed 4 bases, and the junction held 4 bases outside the gene matches. There are 14 residues in the CDR3. The DNA of the CDR3 is TGTGCCAGCAGTTTTGGGCGGGAGGGGTACGAGCAGTACTTC. The encoded protein is CASSFGREGYEQYF.

This clone was counted a single time. The chain is built from TRBV7-2 and TRBJ1-2; TRBD1 might be the D (5 bases). Trimming shortened V by 1 base and J by 2 bases, and 8 bases separated the two germline ends. The CDR3 is made up of 14 amino acids. CDR1 is SGHTA and CDR2 is FQGNSA in the germline V gene. The DNA for the CDR3 is TGTGCCAGCAGCTTAGACGACAGAAACTATGGCTACACCTTC. Translated: CASSLDDRNYGYTF.

This sequence joins TRBV19 and TRBJ1-5; 7 bases fit TRBD1. Germline V CDR1 and CDR2: LNHDA, SQIVND (reference sequence). The length of the CDR3 is 13 residues. Trimming took 10 bases from V and 7 from J; bases not matched to a gene: 10. The CDR3: CATTQGVTQPQHF. The CDR3 DNA reads TGTGCCACTACTCAGGGGGTGACGCAGCCCCAGCATTTT.

The chain employs TRBV4-1 and TRBJ1-1, with TRBD1 identical over 10 bases. This CDR3 is built from 15 residues. Germline V gives CDR1 MGHRA, CDR2 YSYEKL. V was clipped by 0 bases and J by 7 bases; unmatched bases: 5. The CDR3 DNA is TGCGCCAGCAGCCAAGATTTCGGGACAGGGGTTGAAGCTTTCTTT. Its translation: CASSQDFGTGVEAFF.

V gene TRBV7-2 combines with J gene TRBJ1-5; 7 bases fit TRBD1. The V and J ends lost 10 bases and 3 bases, in that order; junction bases with no gene match: 6. Germline V gene data show CDR1 as SGHTA and CDR2 as FQGNSA. The CDR3 runs 13 residues. The CDR3 coding sequence is TGTGCCACCTCGGGACAGAACAATCAGCCCCAGCATTTT. It yields the protein CATSGQNNQPQHF. The variable domain in full, completed from reference TRBV7-2 and TRBJ1-5, reads GAGVSQSPSNKVTEKGKDVELRCDPISGHTALYWYRQSLGQGLEFLIYFQGNSAPDKSGLPSDRFSAERTGGSVSTLTIQRTQQEDSAVYLCATSGQNNQPQHFGDGTRLSIL.

The V gene is TRBV10-3, the J gene TRBJ2-7; 8 positions agree with TRBD1. Germline V gives CDR1 ENHRY, CDR2 SYGVKD. V shed 4 bases, J shed 4 bases, and the junction held 6 bases outside the gene matches. The CDR3 consists of 14 residues. DNA of the CDR3: TGTGCCATCAGTGGGGCAGGACAGGGTTACGAGCAGTACTTC. This translates into CAISGAGQGYEQYF.

This sequence joins TRBV10-2 and TRBJ2-3; a possible D gene is TRBD2 (6 bases). The CDR3 runs to 16 residues. V lost 6 bases, J lost 0 bases, and 16 bases lay in between. CDR1 and CDR2 (germline): WSHSY, SAAADI. CDR3 nucleotide sequence: TGCGCCAGCAGCCTGCTAGCGATCCCTAGCACAGATACGCAGTATTTT. Translation: CASSLLAIPSTDTQYF.

This clone showed up just once. The rearrangement links TRBV5-1 to TRBJ1-6; D gene ambiguous. Germline values: CDR1 SGHRS, CDR2 YFSETQ. The ends were cut back, 0 bases at V and 7 bases at J, with 8 bases in the middle. This CDR3 region has 14 residues. CDR3 nucleotide sequence: TGCGCCAGCAGCTTGGCCGTACTGAATTCACCCCTCCACTTT. Translation gives CASSLAVLNSPLHF.

This chain links TRBV6-5 with TRBJ2-5; TRBD1 matches 10 bases. This CDR3 is built from 14 residues. Germline trimming cut 5 bases from V and 4 bases from J; bases unmatched to any gene: 4. From germline, CDR1 is MNHEY and CDR2 SVGAGI. The CDR3, as DNA: TGTGCCAGCAGTCCGGGACAGGGGATAGAGACCCAGTACTTC. Its protein product is CASSPGQGIETQYF.

This clone was seen a single time. The CDR3 coding sequence is TGTGCCAGCTCACCAATAGGGGACAACTTCTCTGGAAACACCATATATTTT. Translation gives CASSPIGDNFSGNTIYF. This chain joins TRBV18 and TRBJ1-3; weak D call: TRBD1 (6 bases). This CDR3 has 17 amino acids. Trimming shortened V by 2 bases and J by 0 bases, and 14 bases separated the two germline ends. CDR1 and CDR2 from the germline V gene are KGHSH and LQKENI.

A word on this clone: At one of its ends the junction is not consistent with the germline gene, which may arise from a read error. This chain uses TRBV7-3 with TRBJ2-5; tentatively, D is TRBD1 (6 bases). The CDR3 covers 14 residues. The V gene's germline CDR1 is SGHTA and CDR2 FQGTGA. Here the CDR3 reads CASSLIGGSETQYF. As DNA, the CDR3 is TGTGCCAGCAGTTTAATAGGGGGTTCAGAGACCCAGTACTTC.

The J gene is TRBJ2-1, the V gene TRBV12-3 or TRBV12-4, with D uncertain. The germline V and J ends were trimmed by 5 bases and 7 bases, with 9 bases remaining between them. The CDR3 length is 12 residues. The CDR3 DNA sequence: TGTGCCAGCAGTCTGGTTACTAATGAGCAGTTCTTC. It is translated as CASSLVTNEQFF.

V gene TRBV2 combines with J gene TRBJ1-4, with unresolved D. The CDR3 has 15 amino acids. Germline V gives CDR1 SNHLY, CDR2 FYNNEI. Trimming stripped 4 bases from V and 0 bases from J, with 9 bases between. The CDR3 loop reads CASSGNTATNEKLFF. The CDR3 coding sequence is TGTGCCAGCAGTGGTAACACCGCAACTAATGAAAAACTGTTTTTT.

The rearrangement uses TRBV6-2 or TRBV6-3 and TRBJ2-5, with a possible D match to TRBD1 (6 bases). Trimming cost V 2 bases and J 0 bases, with 13 bases left between them. Germline CDR1 is MNHEY and CDR2 is SVGEGT. The CDR3 extends over 16 amino acids. CDR3 nucleotide sequence: TGTGCCAGCAGTTACGAATTCGGACAGTACCAAGAGACCCAGTACTTC. Encoded protein: CASSYEFGQYQETQYF.

This chain connects TRBV7-2 to TRBJ2-1; TRBD2 matches at 11 bases. The germline V gene encodes CDR1 SGHTA and CDR2 FQGNSA. With V trimmed by 3 bases and J by 5 bases, 6 bases remained unmatched. The CDR3 has 16 residues. CDR3 nucleotides: TGTGCCAGCAGCTTGCTTAGCGGGGGGGCCCACAATGAGCAGTTCTTC. This translates into CASSLLSGGAHNEQFF. The full variable domain, with the rest looked up from reference TRBV7-2 and TRBJ2-1, is GAGVSQSPSNKVTEKGKDVELRCDPISGHTALYWYRQSLGQGLEFLIYFQGNSAPDKSGLPSDRFSAERTGGSVSTLTIQRTQQEDSAVYLCASSLLSGGAHNEQFFGPGTRLTVL.

This sequence joins TRBV12-3 or TRBV12-4 and TRBJ1-2, with 8 bases that match TRBD1. Trimming at V came to 7 bases and at J to 8 bases, leaving 9 bases not matched to a gene. CDR3 length equals 13 residues. CDR3 in amino acids: CASTLQGVKGYTF. For the CDR3, the DNA is TGTGCCAGCACCTTACAGGGGGTTAAGGGCTACACCTTC.

The chain couples TRBV5-1 to TRBJ1-6, with 8 bases fitting TRBD1. CDR3 length: 15 residues. V lost 4 bases and J lost 6; bases outside the gene matches: 6. Germline CDR1 is SGHRS and CDR2 is YFSETQ. CDR3 sequence reads: CASSHGQGGNSPLHF. The CDR3 DNA reads as TGCGCCAGCAGCCACGGACAGGGCGGTAATTCACCCCTCCACTTT. The whole variable domain, remainder taken from reference TRBV5-1 and TRBJ1-6, is KAGVTQTPRYLIKTRGQQVTLSCSPISGHRSVSWYQQTPGQGLQFLFEYFSETQRNKGNFPGRFSGRQFSNSRSEMNVSTLELGDSALYLCASSHGQGGNSPLHFGNGTRLTVT.

The chain uses TRBV2 and TRBJ1-2; no firm D call. CDR1 is SNHLY, CDR2 FYNNEI, per germline. V lost 6 bases and J lost 4, with 15 bases in between. This CDR3 region has 14 residues. CDR3 coding DNA: TGTGCCAGCAGGGGAGAGGGTACTCTCTATGGCTACACCTTC. This translates into CASRGEGTLYGYTF.

This chain links TRBV11-1 with TRBJ1-2, with 7 bases aligning to TRBD1. The CDR3 is 13 amino acids. The germline CDR1 and CDR2 sequences are SGHAT and FQDESV (reference sequence). The J segment lost 4 bases and the V segment lost 5 bases, leaving 4 bases of the junction unmatched. CDR3 protein: CASSRTGAYGYTF. CDR3 in DNA: TGTGCCAGCAGCCGGACAGGCGCCTATGGCTACACCTTC.

The chain joins TRBV3-1 (or the pseudogene TRBV3-2) to TRBJ1-3; TRBD1 matches 9 bases. The germline gives CDR1 LGHDT, CDR2 YNNKEL (reference sequence). V gave up 4 bases and J gave up 2 bases; unmatched junction bases: 3. This CDR3 is built from 15 residues. CDR3 residues: CASSPRQGAGNTIYF. The CDR3 region has the DNA TGTGCCAGCAGCCCTCGACAGGGGGCTGGAAACACCATATATTTT.

The chain is built from TRBV10-3 and TRBJ2-7, with 7 nucleotides matching TRBD2. This CDR3 has 12 amino acids. V trimming: 9 bases; J trimming: 8 bases; junction bases outside the gene matches: 10. Germline V CDR1 and CDR2: ENHRY, SYGVKD. The CDR3 region has the DNA TGTGCCATGGGTCGGGGGGAACCCCAGCAGTACTTC. Protein sequence: CAMGRGEPQQYF.

The genes are TRBV4-1 and TRBJ1-2, with D perhaps TRBD1 (6 bases). Trimming removed 3 bases at V and 3 bases at J, with 14 bases between. The CDR3 consists of 15 residues. Per germline, CDR1 MGHRA and CDR2 YSYEKL. The CDR3 sequence: CASSHSRGSDYGYTF. The CDR3 DNA reads as TGCGCCAGCAGCCATTCCAGGGGATCGGACTATGGCTACACCTTC.

The V call is TRBV28, the J call TRBJ1-2; D unclear. V was clipped by 2 bases and J by 6 bases, with 10 bases between them. The CDR3 consists of 13 residues. CDR1 and CDR2 (germline): MDHEN, SYDVKM. The CDR3 region is CASSLLEGHGYTF. As DNA, the CDR3 is TGTGCCAGCAGTTTACTGGAGGGTCATGGCTACACCTTC.